Shown below are 15 T cell receptor beta chains from a single sample sequenced in a study of CD8+CD57+ T cells in acquired aplastic anemia. Profiling of TCR beta VDJ combinations and CDR3 sequences used genomic DNA as template. Via MiXCR, TCRdb re-called the reads, giving one row per CDR3 protein. The sample records tens of thousands of distinct CDR3 sequences, under 50% being singletons. Sequenced input: sorted CD4+, CD8+, or CD8+CD57+ T cells (not recorded which) from PBMCs. Receptors were obtained from a human donor in good health, serving as a control.

Of note for this clonotype: Being one base from a much bigger clone, this may be a read error. This chain links TRBV25-1 with TRBJ2-3, with D possibly called TRBD1 or TRBD2 (5 bases each). CDR1 MGHDK and CDR2 SYGVNS come from the germline V gene. The CDR3 has 14 residues. CDR3 coding DNA: TGTGCCCGCAGCTTTCGGGACAGCACAGATACGCAGTATTTT. Encoded protein: CARSFRDSTDTQYF. Based on the CDR3 plus reference TRBV25-1 and TRBJ2-3, the full variable domain is EADIYQTPRYLVIGTGKKITLECSQTMGHDKMYWYQQDPGMELHLIHYSYGVNSTEKGDLSSESTVSRIRTEHFPLTLESARPSHTSQYLCARSFRDSTDTQYFGPGTRLTVL.

This clonotype was seen once. V and J are TRBV25-1 and TRBJ1-6; D is uncertain. With 8 bases removed from V and 6 bases from J, the gap between germline ends came to 17 bases. The length of the CDR3 is 15 residues. The germline CDR1 and CDR2 sequences are MGHDK and SYGVNS. In DNA form, the CDR3 reads TGTGCCAGCGGGATTAGCCTTAATGGTAATTCACCCCTCCACTTT. Protein: CASGISLNGNSPLHF.

This chain connects TRBV28 to TRBJ2-2; D is possibly TRBD1 (6 bases). V lost 5 bases, J lost 4 bases, and 11 bases lay in between. CDR1 is MDHEN and CDR2 is SYDVKM in the germline V gene. This CDR3 spans 14 amino acids. The CDR3 DNA reads TGTGCCAGCAGTGTACGCAGGGGCACCGGGGAGCTGTTTTTT. Protein sequence: CASSVRRGTGELFF.

As for this clonotype: One junction end disagrees with the germline gene, perhaps due to a read error. The V call is TRBV12-3 or TRBV12-4, the J call TRBJ2-7; D might be TRBD1 or TRBD2, each matching 5 bases. The CDR3 is 16 residues long. The CDR3 sequence is CAGSFGLRGNSYEQYF. DNA of the CDR3: TGTGCCGGCAGTTTCGGATTGAGGGGTAACTCCTACGAGCAGTACTTC.

The V gene is TRBV25-1, the J gene TRBJ2-1, with TRBD2 matching 11 bases. This CDR3 has 16 amino acids. Germline trimming cut 4 bases from V and 4 bases from J; bases unmatched to any gene: 6. Germline values: CDR1 MGHDK, CDR2 SYGVNS. The CDR3 nucleotides are TGTGCCAGCAGTGCCACGTGGACTAGCGGGTACAATGAGCAGTTCTTC. Translated: CASSATWTSGYNEQFF.

The chain couples TRBV19 to TRBJ2-7, with D possibly matching TRBD2 (5 bases). The CDR3 contains 15 residues. Trimming stripped 5 bases from V and 0 bases from J, with 14 bases between. In germline, CDR1 is LNHDA, CDR2 SQIVND (reference sequence). CDR3: CASSVASGYSYEQYF. The CDR3 DNA reads as TGTGCCAGTAGTGTGGCGAGCGGCTACTCCTACGAGCAGTACTTC.

The rearrangement links TRBV25-1 to TRBJ2-3; 12 nucleotides align to TRBD2. The J segment lost 10 bases and the V segment lost 4 bases, leaving 9 bases of the junction unmatched. In germline, CDR1 is MGHDK, CDR2 SYGVNS. The CDR3 is 15 residues long. CDR3 region: CASSALAGGANAQYF. The DNA of the CDR3 is TGTGCCAGCAGTGCCCTAGCGGGGGGGGCTAATGCGCAGTATTTT.

There are many counts of this clonotype. The rearrangement links TRBV27 to TRBJ2-7, with D maybe TRBD2 (6 bases). Trimming stripped 4 bases from V and 2 bases from J, with 12 bases between. Per the germline V gene, CDR1 is MNHEY and CDR2 is SMNVEV (reference sequence). CDR3 length equals 14 residues. The DNA for the CDR3 is TGTGCCAGCAGTTACGCACGACTAGCCTACGAGCAGTACTTC. Protein: CASSYARLAYEQYF.

This clonotype was found once. The genes are TRBV4-1 and TRBJ1-1; D possibly corresponds to TRBD1 (6 bases). This CDR3 spans 16 amino acids. V lost 1 base and J lost 5, with 17 bases in between. Germline V gives CDR1 MGHRA, CDR2 YSYEKL. The CDR3 here is CASSQARQDKETEAFF. The CDR3 DNA sequence: TGCGCCAGCAGCCAAGCCAGACAGGATAAGGAGACTGAAGCTTTCTTT.

The V and J genes are TRBV24-1 and TRBJ2-2; D not certain. Per the germline V gene, CDR1 is KGHDR and CDR2 is SFDVKD. Trimming took 9 bases from V and 4 from J, leaving 11 bases between them. This CDR3 has 13 residues. CDR3 in DNA: TGTGCCACCCAACAGCTGTCCACCGGGGAGCTGTTTTTT. Its translation: CATQQLSTGELFF.

The CDR3 DNA follows: TGTGCCAGCAGTTACTCTCAGGGTAGAGGGCGGGGAGCTTTCTTT. It specifies CASSYSQGRGRGAFF. The chain combines TRBV6-5 with TRBJ1-1; a possible D gene is TRBD1 (5 bases). Per the germline V gene, CDR1 is MNHEY and CDR2 is SVGAGI. V was cut by 0 bases and J by 10 bases, with 18 bases left in between. There are 15 residues in the CDR3.

V usage is TRBV6-4 and J usage is TRBJ1-2; D is possibly TRBD1 (6 bases). The CDR3 is 12 residues long. Germline V gene lookup returns CDR1 MRHNA and CDR2 SNTAGT. V was cut by 8 bases and J by 12 bases, with 19 bases left in between. CDR3 sequence reads: CASGPGGSGNTF. In DNA form, the CDR3 reads TGTGCCAGCGGCCCGGGGGGCTCCGGAAACACCTTC.

This clonotype showed up just once. The CDR3 DNA reads as TGTGCCAGCAGCTTAGTGGACAGGAACTCCTACGAGCAGTACTTC. Residues: CASSLVDRNSYEQYF. This sequence joins TRBV11-3 and TRBJ2-7; the match to TRBD1 covers 7 bases. Germline CDR1 and CDR2: SGHNT and YENEEA. The CDR3 is made up of 15 amino acids. V shed 1 base, J shed 0 bases, and the junction held 3 bases outside the gene matches.

This clonotype was picked up many times. The V call is TRBV2, the J call TRBJ1-3, with D uncertain. CDR1 and CDR2 from the germline V gene are SNHLY and FYNNEI. CDR3 length: 15 amino acids. V lost 1 base and J 4 bases, leaving 11 bases between the germline ends. CDR3 sequence (DNA): TGTGCCAGCAGTGAAGGGTTCGCATCCGGAAACACCATATATTTT. The encoded protein is CASSEGFASGNTIYF.

V and J are TRBV20-1 and TRBJ2-2; D is perhaps TRBD1 or TRBD2 (5 bases each). The CDR3 consists of 13 residues. V lost 1 base and J 5 bases, leaving 8 bases between the germline ends. Germline values: CDR1 DFQATT, CDR2 SNEGSKA (reference sequence). The CDR3 reads CSARGGVTGELFF. The CDR3 DNA is TGCAGTGCTAGAGGAGGGGTGACCGGGGAGCTGTTTTTT.